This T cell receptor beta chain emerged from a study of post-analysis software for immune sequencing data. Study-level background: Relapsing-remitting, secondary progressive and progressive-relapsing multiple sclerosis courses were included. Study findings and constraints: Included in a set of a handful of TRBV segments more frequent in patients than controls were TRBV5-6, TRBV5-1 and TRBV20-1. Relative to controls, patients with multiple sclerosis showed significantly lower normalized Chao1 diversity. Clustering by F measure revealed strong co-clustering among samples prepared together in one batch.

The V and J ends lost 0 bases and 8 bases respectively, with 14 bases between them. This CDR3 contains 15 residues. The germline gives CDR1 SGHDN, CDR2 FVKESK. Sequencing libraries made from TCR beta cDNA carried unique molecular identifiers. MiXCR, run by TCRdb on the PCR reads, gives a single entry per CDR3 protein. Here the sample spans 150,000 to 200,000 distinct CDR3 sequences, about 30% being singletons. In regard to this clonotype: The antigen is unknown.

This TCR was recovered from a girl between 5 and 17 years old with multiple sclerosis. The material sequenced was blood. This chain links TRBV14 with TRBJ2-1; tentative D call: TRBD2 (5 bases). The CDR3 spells CASSQDLVGEDEQFF. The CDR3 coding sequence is TGTGCCAGCAGCCAAGACCTAGTGGGAGAGGATGAGCAGTTCTTC.